These 19 T cell receptor beta chains came from one sample sequenced in a study of Graves' ophthalmopathy and Graves' hyperthyroidism. Beta-chain TCR CDR3 regions were amplified from RNA transcripts. RT-PCR with HTBI primers came first, then second-round multiplex PCR. MiXCR, run by TCRdb on the multiplex PCR reads, gives a single entry per CDR3 protein. The sample lists a few hundred thousand distinct CDR3 sequences; approximately 21% were seen once. Sequencing was done on a sample of peripheral blood. The receptors shown here come from a young woman with stable Graves' hyperthyroidism.

This clonotype showed up just a few times. The chain carries TRBV6-1 and TRBJ2-7; 8 positions match TRBD2. CDR1 MNHNS and CDR2 SASEGT come from the germline V gene. Germline trimming cut 8 bases from V and 3 bases from J; bases unmatched to any gene: 12. This CDR3 contains 15 residues. As DNA, the CDR3 is TGTGCCAGCCGGGGGGGGACCCGGGGGAACTACGAGCAGTACTTC. This codes for CASRGGTRGNYEQYF.

V and J are TRBV9 and TRBJ1-1; a possible D gene is TRBD1 (5 bases). CDR1 and CDR2 (germline): SGDLS, YYNGEE. V was cut by 4 bases and J by 1 base, with 14 bases left in between. The CDR3 runs to 15 residues. CDR3 bases: TGTGCCAGCAGCCCGAGGTGGGACGGGAACACTGAAGCTTTCTTT. This encodes CASSPRWDGNTEAFF.

This clonotype was seen at least ten times. V usage is TRBV28 and J usage is TRBJ1-5; possibly TRBD1 for D (6 bases). Germline lookup yields CDR1 MDHEN and CDR2 SYDVKM. The CDR3 covers 14 residues. V lost 4 bases and J lost 4, with 11 bases in between. The CDR3 bases are TGTGCCAGCAGTTCCCCAAGGGGGAATCAGCCCCAGCATTTT. This codes for CASSSPRGNQPQHF.

This chain uses TRBV7-8 with TRBJ2-7; 8 bases align to TRBD1. The CDR3 is made up of 15 amino acids. The trim removed 5 bases at V and 3 bases at J, leaving 9 bases unmatched. The germline CDR1 and CDR2 sequences are SGHVS and FQNEAQ. CDR3 coding DNA: TGTGCCAGCAGCCCTCGGGCAGGGGGCTTCTACGAGCAGTACTTC. It translates to CASSPRAGGFYEQYF.

At least ten counts were recorded for this clonotype. The gene calls are TRBV7-6 and TRBJ2-5; D is unresolved. V was cut by 3 bases and J by 4 bases, with 12 bases left in between. The CDR3 loop spans 14 amino acids. Germline V gives CDR1 SGHVS, CDR2 FNYEAQ. In DNA, the CDR3 is TGTGCCAGCAGCTTTTGGCCGGAGAGAGAGACCCAGTACTTC. Translating it yields CASSFWPERETQYF.

In this sample, this clonotype turned up many times. The gene calls are TRBV20-1 and TRBJ1-5; D call uncertain. The V gene lost 4 bases and the J gene lost 2 bases, with 21 bases spanning the gap. The CDR3 covers 17 residues. Germline CDR1 and CDR2: DFQATT and SNEGSKA (reference sequence). In DNA, the CDR3 is TGCAGTGCTAAGCCCCCAAGCGGGTTCTGGGGCAATCAGCCCCAGCATTTT. Protein product: CSAKPPSGFWGNQPQHF.

This clonotype was observed at least ten times. This sequence joins TRBV7-2 and TRBJ2-5; perhaps TRBD1 as D (6 bases). The CDR3 extends over 13 amino acids. Trimming took 5 bases from V and 2 from J, leaving 9 bases between them. Germline CDR1 is SGHTA and CDR2 is FQGNSA. The CDR3 DNA reads TGTGCCAGCAGCCGAGGACAGCAAGAGACCCAGTACTTC. Its translation is CASSRGQQETQYF.

The chain combines TRBV11-2 with TRBJ1-2, with 7 positions matching TRBD1. CDR3 length: 14 residues. Germline V gene data show CDR1 as SGHAT and CDR2 as FQNNGV. V shed 5 bases, J shed 8 bases, and the junction held 11 bases outside the gene matches. For the CDR3, the DNA is TGTGCCAGCAGCCTCGTGACAGGGAATGGAGGCTACACCTTC. This gives the protein CASSLVTGNGGYTF.

Ten or more counts support this clonotype. J is TRBJ2-5 and V is TRBV18, with D possibly being TRBD1 (6 bases). V was pared by 2 bases and J by 3 bases, with 10 bases between. The CDR3 extends over 14 amino acids. In germline, CDR1 is KGHSH, CDR2 LQKENI. CDR3 coding DNA: TGTGCCAGCTCACCAATCGACAGGAAAGAGACCCAGTACTTC. Translation: CASSPIDRKETQYF. Supplemented by reference TRBV18 and TRBJ2-5, the full variable domain reads NAGVMQNPRHLVRRRGQEARLRCSPMKGHSHVYWYRQLPEEGLKFMVYLQKENIIDESGMPKERFSAEFPKEGPSILRIQQVVRGDSAAYFCASSPIDRKETQYFGPGTRLLVL.

This clonotype was counted ten times or more. The V and J genes are TRBV27 and TRBJ1-6; 9 bases fit TRBD1. CDR1 is MNHEY and CDR2 is SMNVEV in the germline V gene (reference sequence). This CDR3 spans 14 amino acids. With 3 bases clipped from V and 10 bases from J, the junction kept 4 bases outside the gene matches. This CDR3 reads CASSFGTGISPLHF. CDR3 bases: TGTGCCAGCAGTTTCGGGACAGGGATCTCACCCCTCCACTTT.

This clonotype appeared many times. The chain couples TRBV6-1 to TRBJ2-7; the D gene is possibly TRBD1 (5 bases). This CDR3 has 14 residues. CDR1 is MNHNS and CDR2 is SASEGT in the germline V gene. The ends were cut back, 6 bases at V and 2 bases at J, with 14 bases in the middle. CDR3 residues: CASSDVRGAYEQYF. The CDR3 nucleotides are TGTGCCAGCAGCGACGTAAGGGGTGCCTACGAGCAGTACTTC.

This clonotype was found many times. The chain couples TRBV9 to TRBJ1-1; TRBD1 might be the D (6 bases). Between the trimmed V and J ends, which lost 2 bases and 4 bases, there was a span of 9 bases. Germline lookup yields CDR1 SGDLS and CDR2 YYNGEE. This CDR3 region has 13 residues. CDR3 DNA: TGTGCCAGCAGCGTGGGGGGCAGCACTGAAGCTTTCTTT. Translated, it gives CASSVGGSTEAFF.

This clonotype has at least ten counts. This chain links TRBV27 with TRBJ2-5; D tentatively reads TRBD1 or TRBD2 (7 bases each). V shed 5 bases and J shed 4 bases, with 20 bases lying between them. The CDR3 has 16 residues. Germline V gives CDR1 MNHEY, CDR2 SMNVEV (reference sequence). The CDR3 region is CASSPATGRGVETQYF. CDR3 coding DNA: TGTGCCAGCAGTCCTGCGACAGGGAGGGGGGTAGAGACCCAGTACTTC.

This clonotype was counted many times. The chain couples TRBV29-1 to TRBJ2-2; no clear D. Germline CDR1 SQVTM, CDR2 ANQGSEA. V was cut by 2 bases and J by 1 base, with 5 bases left in between. The CDR3 has 13 amino acids. CDR3: CSVEIVNTGELFF. CDR3 coding DNA: TGCAGCGTTGAAATTGTGAACACCGGGGAGCTGTTTTTT.

The chain couples TRBV6-1 to TRBJ1-1; 7 bases line up with TRBD1. The V gene's germline CDR1 is MNHNS and CDR2 SASEGT. The CDR3 is 13 residues long. With V trimmed by 8 bases and J by 4 bases, 7 bases remained unmatched. The CDR3 is CASHRGVSTEAFF. In DNA form, the CDR3 reads TGTGCCAGCCACAGGGGAGTAAGCACTGAAGCTTTCTTT.

This clonotype has ten or more counts. This chain uses TRBV12-5 with TRBJ2-5; D unclear. V lost 6 bases and J lost 5, with 13 bases in between. The CDR3 extends over 13 amino acids. Germline loops: CDR1 LGHNT, CDR2 FRNRAP. The CDR3 loop reads CASGLTGVETQYF. The CDR3 nucleotides are TGTGCTAGTGGCCTCACCGGCGTGGAGACCCAGTACTTC.

J is TRBJ2-7 and V is TRBV7-8; D is possibly TRBD2 (6 bases). Germline V CDR1 and CDR2: SGHVS, FQNEAQ. The CDR3 runs to 12 residues. V was trimmed by 6 bases and J by 6 bases, leaving 12 bases between them. As DNA, the CDR3 is TGTGCCAGCAGTTCGAGGACTATCGAGCAGTACGTC. Translation: CASSSRTIEQYV.

This clonotype was picked up many times. The V gene is TRBV28, the J gene TRBJ1-5; D not certain. V lost 5 bases and J lost 2, with 16 bases in between. In germline, CDR1 is MDHEN, CDR2 SYDVKM. This CDR3 comprises 16 residues. Written as DNA, the CDR3 is TGTGCCAGCAGTCGAACCACCGGGTCCCGCAATCAGCCCCAGCATTTT. Translation gives CASSRTTGSRNQPQHF.

There are many counts of this clonotype. The chain couples TRBV4-3 to TRBJ2-5, with a weak D call TRBD2 (5 bases). V was clipped by 1 base and J by 3 bases, with 12 bases between them. Germline-derived CDR1 and CDR2 are LGHNA and YSLEER. The CDR3 consists of 15 residues. The CDR3 spells CASSQVGGLEETQYF. The CDR3 coding sequence is TGCGCCAGCAGCCAAGTTGGCGGGTTGGAAGAGACCCAGTACTTC.